This TCR beta chain was profiled in a study of blood T cell repertoires in COVID-19. At the level of the study: There were acute and convalescent COVID-19 samples, and they came from the United States, Italy and Spain. The analysed material was cDNA or gDNA that came from T cells, B-cell-depleted T cells, or PBMCs.

CDR1 KGHSH and CDR2 LQKENI come from the germline V gene. V gave up 0 bases and J gave up 4 bases, with 9 bases separating them. CDR3 length: 14 residues. In the source study's methods: The authors estimated nucleated cell counts from reference gene primer amplification. Repertoires were generated with immunoSEQ multiplex PCR, while TCRdb's copy carries only in-frame clones and drops some. V and J calls and clone size come straight from that table; D and trimming were deduced from the DNA. There are around 270,000 clones in the sample; 84% occur only once, and more than 1.5% lies in the top ten. This TCR came from a woman aged 40 to 49 who had recovered from COVID-19. The sequenced material came from peripheral blood. V is TRBV18 and J is TRBJ1-2; D not resolved. For the CDR3, the DNA is TGTGCCAGCTCACCACCGGGAGATGTCTATGGCTACACCTTC. Its protein product is CASSPPGDVYGYTF. Full variable domain (missing parts from reference TRBV18 and TRBJ1-2): NAGVMQNPRHLVRRRGQEARLRCSPMKGHSHVYWYRQLPEEGLKFMVYLQKENIIDESGMPKERFSAEFPKEGPSILRIQQVVRGDSAAYFCASSPPGDVYGYTFGSGTRLTVV.